This T cell receptor beta chain was observed in a study of T-cell memory formation after mild COVID-19. This clonotype was seen a handful of times. TCRdb redid the calling of the 5' RACE reads with MiXCR, one entry per CDR3 protein. The repertoire holds about 360,000 distinct CDR3 sequences, approximately 14% seen once, with under 25% in the top ten. Looked up from germline, CDR1 is SNHLY and CDR2 is FYNNEI. With V trimmed by 10 bases and J by 4 bases, 5 bases remained unmatched. The CDR3 sequence is 13 residues long. The V and J genes are TRBV2 and TRBJ2-2; 8 bases match TRBD1. Source material: PBMCs or a T cell subset sorted from them (not recorded which). The sequence came from a man between 18 and 35 years old who had mild COVID-19 (a few samples of this study predate the infection). Cell type and time point are not known. CDR3 nucleotides: TGTGCCACTTCGACAGGGGTCACCGGGGAGCTGTTTTTT. Protein product: CATSTGVTGELFF.